This T cell receptor (beta chain) is from a study of human T cells and chemical hapten exposure. The time point is: patch test 1, 2 weeks after DPC sensitization. Treatment: therapeutic diphenylcyclopropenone sensitization with weekly scalp DPC. Alopecia patients between 18 and 70 years old and suitable for DPC were used as donors. It was unfractionated whole blood from which total RNA was extracted. TCRdb redid the calling of the RACE reads with MiXCR, one entry per CDR3 protein. The sample has around 300,000 distinct CDR3 sequences; around 7% are singletons. V lost 0 bases, J lost 4 bases, and 15 bases lay in between. This CDR3 has 15 amino acids. Germline loops: CDR1 DFQATT, CDR2 SNEGSKA (reference sequence).

The V and J genes are TRBV20-1 and TRBJ1-1; tentative D call: TRBD1 (5 bases). Specimen: whole blood, collected in connection with sensitization to the hapten diphenylcyclopropenone (DPC). This TCR came from a young woman with alopecia areata. Some clones in this sample may be carry-over from other donors' samples. CDR3 sequence: CSARDPREAGTEAFF. The DNA for the CDR3 is TGCAGTGCTAGAGATCCCAGGGAAGCGGGCACTGAAGCTTTCTTT.